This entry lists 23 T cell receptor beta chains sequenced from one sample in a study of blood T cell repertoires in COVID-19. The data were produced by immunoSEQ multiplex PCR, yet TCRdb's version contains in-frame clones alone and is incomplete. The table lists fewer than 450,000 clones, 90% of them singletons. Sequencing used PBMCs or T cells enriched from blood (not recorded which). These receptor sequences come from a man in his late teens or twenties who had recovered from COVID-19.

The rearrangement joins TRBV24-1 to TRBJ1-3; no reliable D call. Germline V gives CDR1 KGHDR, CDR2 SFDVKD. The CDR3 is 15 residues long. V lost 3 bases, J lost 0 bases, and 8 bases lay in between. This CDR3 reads CATSDPNYSGNTIYF. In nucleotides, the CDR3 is TGTGCCACCAGTGATCCGAACTACTCTGGAAACACCATATATTTT.

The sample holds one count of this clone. The CDR3 reads CASSQRAQEELADTQYF. For the CDR3, the DNA is TGCGCCAGCAGCCAAAGGGCTCAGGAGGAACTGGCAGATACGCAGTATTTT. The chain combines TRBV4-1 with TRBJ2-3; tentative D call: TRBD2 (5 bases). The ends were cut back, 2 bases at V and 4 bases at J, with 19 bases in the middle. CDR3 length equals 17 residues. The V gene's germline CDR1 is MGHRA and CDR2 YSYEKL.

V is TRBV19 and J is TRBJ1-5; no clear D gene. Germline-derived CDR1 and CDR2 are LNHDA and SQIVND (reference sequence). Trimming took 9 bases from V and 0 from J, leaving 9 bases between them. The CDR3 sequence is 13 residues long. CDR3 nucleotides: TGTGCCAGCCAGCGTTATAGCAATCAGCCCCAGCATTTT. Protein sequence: CASQRYSNQPQHF.

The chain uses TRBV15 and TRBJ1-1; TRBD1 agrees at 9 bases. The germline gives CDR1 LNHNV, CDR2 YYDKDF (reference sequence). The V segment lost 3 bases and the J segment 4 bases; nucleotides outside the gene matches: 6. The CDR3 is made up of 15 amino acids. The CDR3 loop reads CATSSEGQGSTEAFF. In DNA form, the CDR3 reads TGTGCCACCAGCAGTGAAGGACAGGGGTCCACTGAAGCTTTCTTT.

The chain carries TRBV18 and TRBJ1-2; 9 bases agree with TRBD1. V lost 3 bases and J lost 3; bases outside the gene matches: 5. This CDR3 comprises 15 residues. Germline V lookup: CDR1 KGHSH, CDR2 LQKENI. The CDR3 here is CASSPRDREHYGYTF. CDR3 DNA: TGTGCCAGCTCACCGCGGGACAGGGAACACTATGGCTACACCTTC.

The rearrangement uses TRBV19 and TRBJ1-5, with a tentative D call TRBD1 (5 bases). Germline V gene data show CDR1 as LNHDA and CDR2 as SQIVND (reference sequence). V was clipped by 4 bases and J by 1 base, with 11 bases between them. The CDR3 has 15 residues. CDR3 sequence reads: CASSRGGVSNQPQHF. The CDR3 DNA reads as TGTGCCAGTAGTAGGGGCGGGGTAAGCAATCAGCCCCAGCATTTT. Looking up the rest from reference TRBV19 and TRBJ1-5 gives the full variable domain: DGGITQSPKYLFRKEGQNVTLSCEQNLNHDAMYWYRQDPGQGLRLIYYSQIVNDFQKGDIAEGYSVSREKKESFPLTVTSAQKNPTAFYLCASSRGGVSNQPQHFGDGTRLSIL.

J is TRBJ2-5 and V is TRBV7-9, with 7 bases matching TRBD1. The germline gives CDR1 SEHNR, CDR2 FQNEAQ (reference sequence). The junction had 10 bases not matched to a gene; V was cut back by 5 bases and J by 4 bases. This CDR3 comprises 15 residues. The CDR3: CASSLGQSARETQYF. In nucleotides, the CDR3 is TGTGCCAGCAGCCTGGGACAGTCCGCCCGAGAGACCCAGTACTTC.

CDR3 sequence: CASSYIGQGNNEQFF. CDR3 in DNA: TGTGCCAGCAGCTACATAGGACAGGGAAACAATGAGCAGTTCTTC. This chain connects TRBV5-4 to TRBJ2-1, with 8 bases fitting TRBD1. Germline CDR1 is SGHNT and CDR2 is YYREEE (reference sequence). The trim removed 3 bases at V and 5 bases at J, leaving 7 bases unmatched. CDR3 length: 15 residues.

CDR3 region: CASSFYRGYEKLFF. CDR3 DNA: TGTGCCAGCAGCTTTTACAGGGGTTATGAAAAACTGTTTTTT. J is TRBJ1-4 and V is TRBV7-2, with TRBD1 matching over 7 bases. The germline V gene has CDR1 SGHTA and CDR2 FQGNSA. The CDR3 covers 14 residues. The V gene end was trimmed by 3 bases and the J gene end by 6 bases; junction bases not matched to a gene: 4.

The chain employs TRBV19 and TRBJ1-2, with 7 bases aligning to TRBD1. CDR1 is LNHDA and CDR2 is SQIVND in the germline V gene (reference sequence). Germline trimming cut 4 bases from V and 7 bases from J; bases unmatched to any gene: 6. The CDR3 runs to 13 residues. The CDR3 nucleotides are TGTGCCAGTAGTAGGACAGGACTTGTTGGCTACACCTTC. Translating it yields CASSRTGLVGYTF.

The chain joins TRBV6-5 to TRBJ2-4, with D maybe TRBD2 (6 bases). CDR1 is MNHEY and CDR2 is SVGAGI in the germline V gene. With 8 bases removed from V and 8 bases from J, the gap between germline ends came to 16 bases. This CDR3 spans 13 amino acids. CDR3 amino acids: CASRRDRLDIQYF. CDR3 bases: TGTGCCAGCCGGAGGGACCGACTAGACATTCAGTACTTC.

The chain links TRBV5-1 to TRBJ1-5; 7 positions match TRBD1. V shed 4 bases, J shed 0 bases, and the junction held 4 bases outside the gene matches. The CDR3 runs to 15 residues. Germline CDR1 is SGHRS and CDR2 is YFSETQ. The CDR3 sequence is CASSNDRVSNQPQHF. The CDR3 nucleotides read TGCGCCAGCAGCAACGACAGGGTTAGCAATCAGCCCCAGCATTTT.

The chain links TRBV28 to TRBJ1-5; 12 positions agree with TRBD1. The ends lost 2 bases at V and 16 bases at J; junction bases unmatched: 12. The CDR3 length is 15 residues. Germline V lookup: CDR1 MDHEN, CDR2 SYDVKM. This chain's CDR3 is CASSLNRDRGRTGHF. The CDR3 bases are TGTGCCAGCAGTTTAAACCGGGACAGGGGGCGAACGGGCCATTTT.

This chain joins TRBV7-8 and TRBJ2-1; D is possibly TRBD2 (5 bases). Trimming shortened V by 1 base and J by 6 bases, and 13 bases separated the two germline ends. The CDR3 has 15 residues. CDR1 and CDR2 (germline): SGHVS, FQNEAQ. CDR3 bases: TGTGCCAGCAGCTTAGGCCCCGGCGAGGGCAATGAGCAGTTCTTC. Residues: CASSLGPGEGNEQFF.

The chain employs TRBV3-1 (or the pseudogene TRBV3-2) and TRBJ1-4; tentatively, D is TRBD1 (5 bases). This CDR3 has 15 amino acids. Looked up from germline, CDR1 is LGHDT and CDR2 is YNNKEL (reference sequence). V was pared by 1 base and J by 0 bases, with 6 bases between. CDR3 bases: TGTGCCAGCAGCCAAGTGGGGCCAACTAATGAAAAACTGTTTTTT. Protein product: CASSQVGPTNEKLFF.

The CDR3 coding sequence is TGTGCCAGCAGCTCCTGGCGGACTTCCGGCTACACCTTC. Translation: CASSSWRTSGYTF. V is TRBV11-2 and J is TRBJ1-2; D unclear. The CDR3 is 13 residues long. The ends were cut back, 4 bases at V and 8 bases at J, with 14 bases in the middle. Per the germline V gene, CDR1 is SGHAT and CDR2 is FQNNGV.

The CDR3 sequence is CASSYYGNEQFF. CDR3 DNA sequence: TGTGCCAGTAGTTACTACGGAAATGAGCAGTTCTTC. The genes are TRBV19 and TRBJ2-1; D gene unclear. V was trimmed by 5 bases and J by 7 bases, leaving 9 bases between them. The CDR3 totals 12 residues. Germline lookup yields CDR1 LNHDA and CDR2 SQIVND (reference sequence).

CDR3 amino acids: CASSQPIQRGQDNEQFF. The CDR3 nucleotides are TGTGCCAGCAGCCAGCCGATCCAAAGGGGACAGGACAATGAGCAGTTCTTC. This chain joins TRBV4-2 and TRBJ2-1; 8 positions agree with TRBD1. From germline, CDR1 is LGHNA and CDR2 YNFKEQ. CDR3 length equals 17 residues. Trimming took 3 bases from V and 5 from J; bases not matched to a gene: 12.

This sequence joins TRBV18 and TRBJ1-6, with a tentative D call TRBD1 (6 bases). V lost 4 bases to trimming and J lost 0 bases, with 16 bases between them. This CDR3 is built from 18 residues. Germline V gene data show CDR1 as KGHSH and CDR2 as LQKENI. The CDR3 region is CASSRQVQGSSYNSPLHF. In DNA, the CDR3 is TGTGCCAGCTCACGACAGGTTCAGGGGTCCTCCTATAATTCACCCCTCCACTTT. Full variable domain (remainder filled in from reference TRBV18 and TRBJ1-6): NAGVMQNPRHLVRRRGQEARLRCSPMKGHSHVYWYRQLPEEGLKFMVYLQKENIIDESGMPKERFSAEFPKEGPSILRIQQVVRGDSAAYFCASSRQVQGSSYNSPLHFGNGTRLTVT.

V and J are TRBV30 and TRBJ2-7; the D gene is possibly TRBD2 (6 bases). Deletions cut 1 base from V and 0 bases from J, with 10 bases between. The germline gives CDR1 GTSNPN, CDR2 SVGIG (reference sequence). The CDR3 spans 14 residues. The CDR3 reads CAWSGGEGSYEQYF. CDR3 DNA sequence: TGTGCCTGGAGTGGCGGGGAAGGCTCCTACGAGCAGTACTTC.

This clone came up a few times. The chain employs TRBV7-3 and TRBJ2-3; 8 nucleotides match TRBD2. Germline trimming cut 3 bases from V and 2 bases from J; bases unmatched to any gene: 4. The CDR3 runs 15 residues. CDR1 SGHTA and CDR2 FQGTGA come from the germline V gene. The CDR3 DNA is TGTGCCAGCAGCTTCTTAGCGGGGTACACAGATACGCAGTATTTT. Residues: CASSFLAGYTDTQYF.

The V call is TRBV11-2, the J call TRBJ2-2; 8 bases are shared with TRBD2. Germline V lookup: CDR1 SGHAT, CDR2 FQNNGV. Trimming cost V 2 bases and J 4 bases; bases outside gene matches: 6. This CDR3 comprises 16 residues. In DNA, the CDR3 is TGTGCCAGCAGCTTAATCGGGAGGGCCGCCACCGGGGAGCTGTTTTTT. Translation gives CASSLIGRAATGELFF. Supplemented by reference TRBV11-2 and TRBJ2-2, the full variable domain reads EAGVAQSPRYKIIEKRQSVAFWCNPISGHATLYWYQQILGQGPKLLIQFQNNGVVDDSQLPKDRFSAERLKGVDSTLKIQPAKLEDSAVYLCASSLIGRAATGELFFGEGSRLTVL.

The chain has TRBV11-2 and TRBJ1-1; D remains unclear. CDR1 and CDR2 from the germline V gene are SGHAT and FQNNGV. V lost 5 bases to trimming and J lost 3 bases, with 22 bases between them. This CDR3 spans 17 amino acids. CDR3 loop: CASSLRPNKRWDTEAFF. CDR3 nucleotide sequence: TGTGCCAGCAGCCTAAGACCCAACAAGCGTTGGGACACTGAAGCTTTCTTT.